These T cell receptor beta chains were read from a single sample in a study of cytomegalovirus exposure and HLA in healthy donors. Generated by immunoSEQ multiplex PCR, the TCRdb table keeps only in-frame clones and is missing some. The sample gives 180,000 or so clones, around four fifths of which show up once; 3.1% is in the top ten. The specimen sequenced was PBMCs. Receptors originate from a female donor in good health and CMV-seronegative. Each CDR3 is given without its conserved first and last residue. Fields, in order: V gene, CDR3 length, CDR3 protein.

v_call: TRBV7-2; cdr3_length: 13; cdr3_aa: ASSLTGGGRNTIY
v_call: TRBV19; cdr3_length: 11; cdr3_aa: ASITPGSYGYT
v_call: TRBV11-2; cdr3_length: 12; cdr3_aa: ASSPTVGGNTIY
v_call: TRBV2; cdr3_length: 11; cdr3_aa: ASSVPRGETQY
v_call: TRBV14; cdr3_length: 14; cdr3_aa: ASSHSQGLANTEAF
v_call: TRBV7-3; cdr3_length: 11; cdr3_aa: ASSTDRTSPLH
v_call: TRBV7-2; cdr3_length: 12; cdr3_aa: ASSLAANTGELF
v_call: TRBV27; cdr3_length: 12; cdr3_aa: ASSLDAGLYGYT
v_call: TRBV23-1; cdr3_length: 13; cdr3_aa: ASSQPRQLQETQY
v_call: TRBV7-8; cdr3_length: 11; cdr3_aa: ASQAGGRETQY
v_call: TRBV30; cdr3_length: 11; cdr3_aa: AWRAGGKNIQY
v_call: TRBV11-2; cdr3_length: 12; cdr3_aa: ASSLVGATDTQY
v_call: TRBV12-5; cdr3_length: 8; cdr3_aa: ASRGYEQY
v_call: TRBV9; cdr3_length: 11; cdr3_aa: ASSPGTSYEQY
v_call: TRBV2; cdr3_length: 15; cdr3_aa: ASSESRTGASTDTQY
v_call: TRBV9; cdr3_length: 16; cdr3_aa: ASNGRDEPDRGEGEAF
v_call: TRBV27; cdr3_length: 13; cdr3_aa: ASSPFISVNQPQH
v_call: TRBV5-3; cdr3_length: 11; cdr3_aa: ARTPDRGIWQF
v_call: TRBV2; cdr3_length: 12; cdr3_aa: ASSGGVGSYEQY
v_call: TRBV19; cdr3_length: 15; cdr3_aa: ASSIIRQGVNTGELF
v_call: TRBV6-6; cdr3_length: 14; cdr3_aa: ASTTTSGRSYNEQF
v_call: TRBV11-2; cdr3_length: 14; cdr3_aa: ASSPTGTGIRETQY
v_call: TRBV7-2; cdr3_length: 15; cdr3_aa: ASSLVGSSGGAETQY
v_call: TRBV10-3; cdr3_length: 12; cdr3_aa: AIGGGGAGDEQF
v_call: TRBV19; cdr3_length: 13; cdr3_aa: ASSSRAGSFNEQF
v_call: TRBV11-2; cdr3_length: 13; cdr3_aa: ASSLRGQGNTEAF
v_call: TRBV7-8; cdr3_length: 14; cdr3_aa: ASSPGQGVRNTEAF
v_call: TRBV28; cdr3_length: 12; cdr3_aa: ASRQGAMIYGYT
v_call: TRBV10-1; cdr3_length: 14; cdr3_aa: ASLLWRDRVQDGYT
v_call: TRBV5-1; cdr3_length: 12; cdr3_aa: ASSLDRSGQPLT
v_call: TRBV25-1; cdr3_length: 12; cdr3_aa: ASSGQGRDYGYT
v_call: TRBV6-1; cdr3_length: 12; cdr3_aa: ASSAQEGNTEAF
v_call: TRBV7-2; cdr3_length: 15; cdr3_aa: ASSLGLAGAPDHTQY
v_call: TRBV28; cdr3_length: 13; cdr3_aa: ASSPEQGYNSPLH
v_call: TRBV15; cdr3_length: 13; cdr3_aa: ATSPRTGVFYEQY
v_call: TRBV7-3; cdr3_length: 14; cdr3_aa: ASSPSSGGAAQPQH
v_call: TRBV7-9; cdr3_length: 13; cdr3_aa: ASSFNLGPNTEAF
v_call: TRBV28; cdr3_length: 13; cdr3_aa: ASSPGRAGAYGYT
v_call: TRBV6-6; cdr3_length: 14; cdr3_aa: ASSSKGSGGAGEQF
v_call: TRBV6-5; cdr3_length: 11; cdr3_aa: ASTRDSSYEQY
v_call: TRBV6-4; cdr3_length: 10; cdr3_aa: ASSDGRGAQH
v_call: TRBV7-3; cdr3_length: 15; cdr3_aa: ASSSNGQGGRTGELF
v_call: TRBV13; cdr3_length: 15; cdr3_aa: ASSLERDREKNTEAF
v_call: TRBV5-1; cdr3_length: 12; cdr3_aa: ASSRGQGATEAF
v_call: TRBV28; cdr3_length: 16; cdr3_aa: ASSYTRGLAEFNNEQF
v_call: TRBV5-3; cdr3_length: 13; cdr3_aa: ARSFSGESRGPQY
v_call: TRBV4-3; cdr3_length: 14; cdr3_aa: ASSQDRGTGGHGYT